This T cell receptor beta chain was found in a study of cytomegalovirus exposure and HLA in healthy donors. Study conclusions and caveats: Accurate predictions that matched the HLA-A and HLA-B alleles of most subjects were reportedly made from TCR beta sequences.

V shed 4 bases and J 3 bases; nucleotides not matched to a gene: 13. This CDR3 comprises 17 residues. Per germline, CDR1 SGHKS and CDR2 YYEKEE (reference sequence). It was with 60 Vbeta and 13 Jbeta primers that the PCR ran. Produced via immunoSEQ multiplex PCR; TCRdb's table is partial and in-frame only. The repertoire has some 190,000 clones, approximately 73% of them found once; the top ten carry roughly 2.5%. In the case of this clone: Its specificity is unknown.

The chain combines TRBV5-5 with TRBJ1-1; 9 bases map to TRBD1. Sequences were obtained from PBMCs. The sequence was obtained from a young woman in good health and CMV-seropositive. As DNA, the CDR3 is TGTGCCAGCAGCCCGCAATCCCGCCGGACAGGGGACACTGAAGCTTTCTTT. Amino acid sequence: CASSPQSRRTGDTEAFF. The variable domain in full, completed from reference TRBV5-5 and TRBJ1-1, reads DAGVTQSPTHLIKTRGQQVTLRCSPISGHKSVSWYQQVLGQGPQFIFQYYEKEERGRGNFPDRFSARQFPNYSSELNVNALLLGDSALYLCASSPQSRRTGDTEAFFGQGTRLTVV.